This T cell receptor beta chain was retrieved from a study of blood T cell repertoires in COVID-19. Background on the study: From the United States, Italy and Spain came samples of acute and convalescent COVID-19. Nucleic acid was either cDNA or gDNA, and it came from T cells, B-cell-depleted T cells, or PBMCs.

Authors' analysis steps: Reference gene primer amplification yielded estimated nucleated cell counts. The protocol was immunoSEQ multiplex PCR, while the TCRdb copy is restricted to in-frame clones and leaves out a portion. That table furnishes V, J and clone size, whereas the DNA furnished D and trimming. The table records approximately 76,000 clones, approximately 88% of them present only once. The V gene's germline CDR1 is MDHEN and CDR2 SYDVKM. CDR3 length equals 15 residues. Deletions cut 5 bases from V and 0 bases from J, with 12 bases between. The receptor's source is a man under 40 with acute or convalescent COVID-19. This chain links TRBV28 with TRBJ2-3; D is ambiguous. Sequenced material: peripheral blood. The CDR3, as DNA: TGTGCCAGCAGTCCCGGCGGCGGTAGCACAGATACGCAGTATTTT. Translating it yields CASSPGGGSTDTQYF.